This is a list of T cell receptor beta chains from one sample in a study of siplizumab effects on memory and regulatory T cells. Assay: immunoSEQ multiplex PCR; the TCRdb copy retains only in-frame clones and omits some. The sample lists approximately 100,000 clones, more than 85% occurring once. Sequencing was performed on CD4+ T cells sorted from blood. The receptors here all came from a human donor in good health. Some clones in this sample may be carry-over from other donors' samples. The CDR3 runs from the conserved cysteine through the conserved F or W. A D gene is named only where the DNA matches it firmly. A row's size may be missing; if present it is once, few, many or a size class.

CDR3 length	V gene	D gene	J gene	clone size	CDR3 DNA	CDR3 protein
14	TRBV7-9	NA	TRBJ1-5	once	TGTGCCAGCAGCTTAGGGGCAACAAATCAGCCCCAGCATTTT	CASSLGATNQPQHF
14	TRBV29-1	TRBD1	TRBJ1-3	NA	TGCAGCGTTGGGGACAGGGCCGCTGGAAACACCATATATTTT	CSVGDRAAGNTIYF
14	TRBV5-1	NA	TRBJ1-1	NA	TGCGCCAGCAGCCAGGAGAGCCGGGGCACTGAAGCTTTCTTT	CASSQESRGTEAFF
16	TRBV5-3	TRBD1	TRBJ2-7	once	TGTGCCAGAAGCCCCCCCCCGGGACAGGTAGTTTACGAGCAGTACTTC	CARSPPPGQVVYEQYF
14	TRBV6-5	TRBD1	TRBJ1-4	NA	TGTGCCAGCGGCTCGACAGGGGAAAACGAAAAACTGTTTTTT	CASGSTGENEKLFF
15	TRBV13	NA	TRBJ1-2	once	TGTGCCAGCAGCTTAGGATCAGACGGGACCTATGGCTACACCTTC	CASSLGSDGTYGYTF
14	TRBV29-1	NA	TRBJ2-2	NA	TGCAGCGTGGTCAGGGCGGGCGAGACCGGGGAGCTGTTTTTT	CSVVRAGETGELFF
16	TRBV4-2	TRBD2	TRBJ2-7	NA	TGTGCCAGCAGCCCTACTAGCGGGAGACTCCCCTACGAGCAGTACTTC	CASSPTSGRLPYEQYF
13	TRBV6-4	TRBD1	TRBJ2-2	NA	TGTGCCAGCAGTGAACAGGGGACCGGGGAGCTGTTTTTT	CASSEQGTGELFF
15	TRBV28	TRBD2	TRBJ2-5	NA	TGTGCCAGCAGGACCCCTAGCGGGCCGAGAGAGACCCAGTACTTC	CASRTPSGPRETQYF
11	TRBV11-2	NA	TRBJ2-3	NA	TGTGCCAGCAGCTTAGTTCTAAATCCGTATTTT	CASSLVLNPYF
16	TRBV28	TRBD1	TRBJ2-2	NA	TGTGCCAGCAGTTTATCCGGGACAGGGGGCACCGGGGAGCTGTTTTTT	CASSLSGTGGTGELFF
15	TRBV5-6	NA	TRBJ1-2	NA	TGTGCCAGCAGCTTGCCAACGTTAACCAGGGCCGGCTACACCTTC	CASSLPTLTRAGYTF
16	TRBV7-6	NA	TRBJ2-3	NA	TGTGCCAGCAGTCCAGGGGGGGGGCATAGCACAGATACGCAGTATTTT	CASSPGGGHSTDTQYF
14	TRBV7-3	TRBD2	TRBJ2-3	NA	TGTGCCAGCAGCTTAAGGGGAGGGGCCGATACGCAGTATTTT	CASSLRGGADTQYF
13	TRBV6-5	NA	TRBJ2-7	NA	TGTGCCAGCAGTTACTCGATTCAGGGAGAGCAGTACTTC	CASSYSIQGEQYF
14	TRBV5-6	NA	TRBJ1-3	NA	TGTGCCAGCAGCGCCTGGGCCTCTGGAAACACCATATATTTT	CASSAWASGNTIYF
13	TRBV7-9	NA	TRBJ2-1	NA	TGTGCCAGCAGCCCCGACTCCCTCAATGAGCAGTTCTTC	CASSPDSLNEQFF
15	TRBV15	NA	TRBJ2-2	NA	TGTGCCACCAGCAGAGGTTACCCGAACACCGGGGAGCTGTTTTTT	CATSRGYPNTGELFF
16	TRBV5-4	TRBD2	TRBJ2-7	NA	TGTGCCAGCAGCGTATACTCTAGCGGGAGTAGTTCTGGGCAGTACTTC	CASSVYSSGSSSGQYF
12	TRBV6-1	NA	TRBJ2-2	NA	TGTGCCAGCAGTGAAGGAGCCGGGGAGCTGTTTTTT	CASSEGAGELFF
16	TRBV5-4	NA	TRBJ2-2	NA	TGTGCCAGCAACCCCACCGGGGCCACGAACACCGGGGAGCTGTTTTTT	CASNPTGATNTGELFF
16	TRBV10-3	TRBD1	TRBJ2-3	NA	TGTGCCATCAGTGAGTCGGGCAGGGGGCGCACAGATACGCAGTATTTT	CAISESGRGRTDTQYF
16	TRBV15	TRBD2	TRBJ2-7	NA	TGTGCCACCAGCACAGGGTGGCTAGCGGGATCCTACGAGCAGTACTTC	CATSTGWLAGSYEQYF
11	TRBV29-1	NA	TRBJ2-1	NA	TGCAGCGCCGCCCAGAGGGGTGAGCAGTTCTTC	CSAAQRGEQFF
13	TRBV7-3	NA	TRBJ1-2	NA	TGTGCCAGCAGCTTTAAGATGGGGGTTGGCTACACCTTC	CASSFKMGVGYTF
13	TRBV29-1	NA	TRBJ2-6	NA	TGCAGCGTTGAAGTAGCTGGGGCCAACGTCCTGACTTTC	CSVEVAGANVLTF
16	TRBV19	NA	TRBJ2-3	NA	TGTGCCAGTAGTAGAGCTACTAGTTTCTTCGCAGATACGCAGTATTTT	CASSRATSFFADTQYF
15	TRBV6-1	NA	TRBJ1-1	once	TGTGCCAGCGGGGGCGCTTACCGCCTGGACACTGAAGCTTTCTTT	CASGGAYRLDTEAFF
12	TRBV6-1	NA	TRBJ1-2	NA	TGTGCCGGTGGTCAGACCAACTATGGCTACACCTTC	CAGGQTNYGYTF
16	TRBV12-5	NA	TRBJ2-1	NA	TGTGCTAGTGGTTTGGGTTCTGGGAGGTCCTACAATGAGCAGTTCTTC	CASGLGSGRSYNEQFF
14	TRBV27	NA	TRBJ1-6	NA	TGTGCCAGCAGTCTCGAGGGGACCCTTTCACCCCTCCACTTT	CASSLEGTLSPLHF
15	TRBV28	NA	TRBJ2-7	once	TGTGCCAGCAGTTTCTCGGGGTCTCCCCGGGGAGAGCAGTACTTC	CASSFSGSPRGEQYF
14	TRBV19	TRBD1	TRBJ1-2	few	TGTGCCAGTAGTAGAAGACAGGGAAACTATGGCTACACCTTC	CASSRRQGNYGYTF
13	TRBV29-1	TRBD1	TRBJ2-7	NA	TGCAGCGTCGAAGATCCAGGGGGCTACGAGCAGTACTTC	CSVEDPGGYEQYF
17	TRBV2	NA	TRBJ1-4	NA	TGTGCCAGCAGTGATGTGGCAGGAGGAGGCTCTGGTGAAAAACTGTTTTTT	CASSDVAGGGSGEKLFF
13	TRBV18	NA	TRBJ1-1	NA	TGTGCCAGCTCACCAGGGGAGGACACTGAAGCTTTCTTT	CASSPGEDTEAFF
16	TRBV7-2	TRBD2	TRBJ2-7	NA	TGTGCCAGCAGCATTAGCGCTACCTGGGAGGGGTCCGAGCAGTACTTC	CASSISATWEGSEQYF
14	TRBV18	TRBD2	TRBJ2-1	NA	TGTGCCAGCTCCACTTCCAGCGGGAACAATGAGCAGTTCTTC	CASSTSSGNNEQFF
11	TRBV30	NA	TRBJ2-7	NA	TGTGCCTGGAGTGTGGGGTACGAGCAGTACTTC	CAWSVGYEQYF
15	TRBV7-9	NA	TRBJ1-2	NA	TGTGCCAGCAGCTCTCCTGTGACAGAAAACTATGGCTACACCTTC	CASSSPVTENYGYTF
15	TRBV7-9	TRBD1	TRBJ1-2	NA	TGTGCCAGCAGCTTACAGGGACAGGTTAACTATGGCTACACCTTC	CASSLQGQVNYGYTF
14	TRBV5-4	NA	TRBJ2-3	NA	TGTGCCAGCAGCTTTGGGGGTGGCACAGATACGCAGTATTTT	CASSFGGGTDTQYF
16	TRBV4-2	TRBD2	TRBJ2-4	NA	TGTGCCAGCAGCCAAAAGAAAGGCACTAGCGGAAACATTCAGTACTTC	CASSQKKGTSGNIQYF
14	TRBV7-9	TRBD2	TRBJ2-3	NA	TGTGCCAGCAGCTGGACTAGCGGCACAGATACGCAGTATTTT	CASSWTSGTDTQYF
16	TRBV19	NA	TRBJ1-5	NA	TGTGCCAGTAGTATTCTACAGTCGGGTGGCAATCAGCCCCAGCATTTT	CASSILQSGGNQPQHF
14	TRBV9	TRBD2	TRBJ2-2	NA	TGTGCCAGCGGGGCGGGAGATCATACCGGGGAGCTGTTTTTT	CASGAGDHTGELFF
15	TRBV4-1	NA	TRBJ2-2	once	TGCGCCAGCAGCCAGCGGACAGACACCACCGGGGAGCTGTTTTTT	CASSQRTDTTGELFF
15	TRBV5-1	TRBD1	TRBJ1-1	NA	TGCGCCAGCAGCCCCGAGACAGGGGGCATCACTGAAGCTTTCTTT	CASSPETGGITEAFF
15	TRBV5-4	NA	TRBJ1-1	NA	TGTGCCAGCAGCATACTACAGGGAGGGAACACTGAAGCTTTCTTT	CASSILQGGNTEAFF
10	TRBV25-1	NA	TRBJ2-7	NA	TGTGCCAGCAGAGGCTACGAGCAGTACTTC	CASRGYEQYF
16	TRBV25-1	TRBD2	TRBJ2-7	NA	TGTGCCAGCAGTGCAAGATCACCGGGACTAGCGTCGGAGCAGTACTTC	CASSARSPGLASEQYF
13	TRBV11-2	NA	TRBJ2-7	NA	TGTGCCAGCAGCTTAGTATTTAGATCCGAGCAGTACTTC	CASSLVFRSEQYF
15	TRBV9	NA	TRBJ2-7	NA	TGTGCCAGCAGCGTAGCTGCAACTTTTTCCCACGAGCAGTACTTC	CASSVAATFSHEQYF
14	TRBV19	TRBD1	TRBJ1-4	NA	TGTGCCAGTAGTTTTGGGCAGGGGGGTGAAAAACTGTTTTTT	CASSFGQGGEKLFF
14	TRBV18	NA	TRBJ2-7	NA	TGTGCCAGCTCACCCACGATGAGCTCCTACGAGCAGTACTTC	CASSPTMSSYEQYF
16	TRBV18	NA	TRBJ2-7	NA	TGTGCCAGCTCCGGACCAGGGGCAAAAAAGGACTACGAGCAGTACTTC	CASSGPGAKKDYEQYF
11	TRBV25-1	NA	TRBJ2-7	NA	TGTGCCAGCAGCCGACCATACGAGCAGTACTTC	CASSRPYEQYF
11	TRBV20-1	NA	TRBJ2-3	NA	TGCAGTGCTAGCCGCACTAATACGCAGTATTTT	CSASRTNTQYF